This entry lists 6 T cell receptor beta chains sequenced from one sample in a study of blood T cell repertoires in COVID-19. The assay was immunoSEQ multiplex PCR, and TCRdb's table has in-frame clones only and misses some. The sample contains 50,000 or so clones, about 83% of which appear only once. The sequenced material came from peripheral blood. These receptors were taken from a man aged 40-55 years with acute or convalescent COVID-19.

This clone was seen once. The CDR3 bases are TGTGCCAGCAGCAAGACAGCCTACGAGCAGTACTTC. It codes for CASSKTAYEQYF. The rearrangement joins TRBV14 to TRBJ2-7; TRBD1 is a possible D gene (5 bases). The CDR3 is 12 amino acids. Germline V gives CDR1 SGHDN, CDR2 FVKESK. V was cut by 5 bases and J by 2 bases, with 7 bases left in between.

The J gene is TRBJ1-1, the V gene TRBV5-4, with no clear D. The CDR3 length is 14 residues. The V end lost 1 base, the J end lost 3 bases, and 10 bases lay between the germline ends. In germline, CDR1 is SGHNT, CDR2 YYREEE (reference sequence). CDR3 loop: CASSLFNGDTEAFF. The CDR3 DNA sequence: TGTGCCAGCAGCTTGTTTAACGGGGACACTGAAGCTTTCTTT.

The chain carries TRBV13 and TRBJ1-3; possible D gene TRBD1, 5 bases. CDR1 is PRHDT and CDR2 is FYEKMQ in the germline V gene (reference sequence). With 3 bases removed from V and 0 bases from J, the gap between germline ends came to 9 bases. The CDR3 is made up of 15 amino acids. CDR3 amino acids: CASSFGAYSGNTIYF. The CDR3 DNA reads TGTGCCAGCAGCTTTGGGGCCTACTCTGGAAACACCATATATTTT.

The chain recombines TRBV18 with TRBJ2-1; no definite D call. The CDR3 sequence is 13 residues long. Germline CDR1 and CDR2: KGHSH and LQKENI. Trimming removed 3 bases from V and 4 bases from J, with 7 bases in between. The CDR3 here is CASSPFLYNEQFF. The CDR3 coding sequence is TGTGCCAGCTCACCCTTCCTGTACAATGAGCAGTTCTTC.

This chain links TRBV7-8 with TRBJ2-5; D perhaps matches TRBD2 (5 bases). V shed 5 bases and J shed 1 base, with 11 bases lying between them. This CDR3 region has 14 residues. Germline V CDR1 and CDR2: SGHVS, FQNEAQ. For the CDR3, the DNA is TGTGCCAGCAGCAAAGCGGTTTTCCAAGAGACCCAGTACTTC. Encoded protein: CASSKAVFQETQYF. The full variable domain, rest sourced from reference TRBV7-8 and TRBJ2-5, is GAGVSQSPRYKVAKRGQDVALRCDPISGHVSLFWYQQALGQGPEFLTYFQNEAQLDKSGLPSDRFFAERPEGSVSTLKIQRTQQEDSAVYLCASSKAVFQETQYFGPGTRLLVL.

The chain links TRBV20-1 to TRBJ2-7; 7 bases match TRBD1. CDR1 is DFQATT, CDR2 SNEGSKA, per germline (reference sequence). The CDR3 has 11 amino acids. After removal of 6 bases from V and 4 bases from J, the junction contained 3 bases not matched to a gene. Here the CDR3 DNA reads TGCAGTGCCTCGACAGGGTACGAGCAGTACTTC. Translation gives CSASTGYEQYF.